The rows below give T cell receptor beta chains drawn from one sample of a study of STAT5B mutations in CD4+ large granular lymphocyte leukemia. Assay: immunoSEQ multiplex PCR; the TCRdb copy retains only in-frame clones and omits some. The sample carries some 30,000 clones, around 67% recorded once. Specimen: CD4+ T cells from blood buffy coats. These receptors were taken from a human donor in good health. CDR3s include the opening cysteine and the closing phenylalanine or tryptophan. D genes are given only for firm matches. Expanded clones get a size class; other rows say once, few or many, or leave the size out.

d_call j_call v_call cdr3_length clone_size cdr3_aa cdr3_nt
- TRBJ2-5 TRBV7-2 13 once CASSRQIQETQYF TGTGCCAGCAGCCGACAAATCCAAGAGACCCAGTACTTC
TRBD2 TRBJ2-7 TRBV23-1 15 - CASSQSAGGPKEQYF TGCGCCAGCAGTCAATCGGCGGGGGGGCCGAAAGAGCAGTACTTC
- TRBJ1-2 TRBV6-1 13 - CASSGTANYGYTF TGTGCCAGCAGTGGGACGGCTAACTATGGCTACACCTTC
- TRBJ1-1 TRBV19 12 - CASSAGATEAFF TGTGCCAGTAGTGCTGGGGCCACTGAAGCTTTCTTT
- TRBJ2-5 TRBV9 14 - CASSFRGTPETQYF TGTGCCAGCAGCTTTAGGGGAACCCCAGAGACCCAGTACTTC
- TRBJ2-3 TRBV4-3 19 - CASSQEMRSGLANTDTQYF TGCGCCAGCAGCCAAGAGATGCGTTCGGGACTTGCCAACACAGATACGCAGTATTTT
- TRBJ2-7 TRBV7-9 14 - CASSLGGWTNEQYF TGTGCCAGCAGCTTAGGAGGGTGGACTAACGAGCAGTACTTC
TRBD1 TRBJ1-2 TRBV6-1 14 - CASSEGDRGHGYTF TGTGCCAGCAGTGAGGGGGACAGGGGCCACGGCTACACCTTC
- TRBJ1-5 TRBV18 13 few CASSDSLNQPQHF TGTGCCAGCTCCGACAGCCTCAATCAGCCCCAGCATTTT
- TRBJ2-1 TRBV6-5 15 - CASSPIQGSYNEQFF TGTGCCAGCAGCCCCATACAGGGCTCCTACAATGAGCAGTTCTTC
TRBD1 TRBJ1-2 TRBV19 16 - CASSTTMGTATYGYTF TGTGCCAGTAGTACCACTATGGGGACAGCGACTTATGGCTACACCTTC
- TRBJ2-2 TRBV19 14 - CASSGGTHTGELFF TGTGCCAGTAGTGGCGGGACACACACCGGGGAGCTGTTTTTT
- TRBJ2-1 TRBV5-1 16 - CASSFEAGINYNEQFF TGCGCCAGCAGCTTCGAGGCGGGGATCAACTACAATGAGCAGTTCTTC
TRBD2 TRBJ2-3 TRBV4-3 16 once CASSQGTSGGTDTQYF TGCGCCAGCAGCCAAGGGACTAGCGGGGGCACAGATACGCAGTATTTT
- TRBJ1-5 TRBV9 14 - CASSVGPANQPQHF TGTGCCAGCAGCGTAGGGCCAGCGAATCAGCCCCAGCATTTT
- TRBJ2-5 TRBV5-8 14 - CASSTRGGSETQYF TGTGCCAGCTCTACCCGGGGTGGGAGCGAGACCCAGTACTTC
- TRBJ2-3 TRBV15 14 - CATSFQGFTDTQYF TGTGCCACCTCTTTCCAGGGGTTCACAGATACGCAGTATTTT
- TRBJ2-7 TRBV13 13 - CASSFGGRGEQYF TGTGCCAGCAGCTTCGGGGGGCGCGGCGAGCAGTACTTC
TRBD2 TRBJ2-2 TRBV10-3 17 - CAISGTSGGFGTGELFF TGTGCCATCAGCGGGACTAGCGGGGGGTTCGGCACCGGGGAGCTGTTTTTT
- TRBJ1-1 TRBV15 18 - CATSRGLRTNLMNTEAFF TGTGCCACCAGCAGAGGGTTAAGAACAAACCTCATGAACACTGAAGCTTTCTTT
- TRBJ1-1 TRBV4-1 15 few CASRKVGVLNTEAFF TGCGCCAGCAGGAAGGTGGGGGTTTTGAACACTGAAGCTTTCTTT
- TRBJ2-3 TRBV15 14 - CATSSPWGADTQYF TGTGCCACCAGCAGTCCCTGGGGGGCAGATACGCAGTATTTT
TRBD2 TRBJ2-5 TRBV11-1 16 - CASSSPGGLAEETQYF TGTGCCAGCAGCTCGCCAGGTGGTCTAGCGGAAGAGACCCAGTACTTC
TRBD2 TRBJ2-1 TRBV29-1 16 - CSVEGSSGGAVGEQFF TGCAGCGTTGAGGGGTCTAGCGGGGGGGCCGTGGGTGAGCAGTTCTTC
- TRBJ1-2 TRBV19 12 few CASSIGGSGYTF TGTGCCAGTAGTATCGGGGGCAGTGGCTACACCTTC
- TRBJ1-4 TRBV6-1 14 - CASSEGLRGEKLFF TGTGCCAGCAGTGAGGGGCTCCGGGGGGAAAAACTGTTTTTT
- TRBJ1-2 TRBV19 17 few CASRQAHFAGENYGYTF TGTGCCAGCAGACAAGCCCATTTTGCAGGGGAGAACTATGGCTACACCTTC
- TRBJ2-1 TRBV5-1 17 - CASSPGGGDSRGNEQFF TGCGCCAGCAGCCCGGGCGGCGGCGACTCCAGGGGCAATGAGCAGTTCTTC
- TRBJ1-4 TRBV5-1 14 - CASSLERWGEKLFF TGCGCCAGCAGCTTGGAAAGGTGGGGTGAAAAACTGTTTTTT
TRBD2 TRBJ2-2 TRBV14 17 - CASSQGLGGASTGELFF TGTGCCAGCAGCCAAGGGCTCGGGGGGGCGTCCACCGGGGAGCTGTTTTTT
- TRBJ1-4 TRBV9 14 - CASSLREGREKLFF TGTGCCAGCAGCCTGCGGGAGGGGAGAGAAAAACTGTTTTTT
- TRBJ2-7 TRBV7-2 15 - CASRPVGGWTYEQYF TGTGCCAGCAGACCTGTGGGGGGTTGGACGTACGAGCAGTACTTC
- TRBJ2-5 TRBV5-4 13 - CASSTGGEETQYF TGTGCCAGCAGTACCGGTGGGGAAGAGACCCAGTACTTC
- TRBJ2-7 TRBV27 15 - CASSSIQGGGDEQYF TGTGCCAGCAGTTCTATACAGGGAGGTGGAGACGAGCAGTACTTC
TRBD2 TRBJ2-3 TRBV4-1 16 - CASSQDAGLAPDTQYF TGCGCCAGCAGCCAAGATGCGGGACTAGCCCCAGATACGCAGTATTTT
TRBD2 TRBJ2-5 TRBV7-9 14 - CASSFGGGQETQYF TGTGCCAGCAGCTTTGGGGGGGGACAAGAGACCCAGTACTTC
- TRBJ1-5 TRBV6-5 14 - CASSSTGTERPQHF TGTGCCAGCAGTTCCACAGGTACAGAGAGGCCCCAGCATTTT
- TRBJ1-1 TRBV5-4 14 - CASSPDHFNTEAFF TGTGCCAGCAGCCCGGACCACTTCAACACTGAAGCTTTCTTT
TRBD1 TRBJ2-7 TRBV9 15 - CASSRKWDSSYEQYF TGTGCCAGCAGCCGCAAATGGGACAGCAGCTACGAGCAGTACTTC
TRBD1 TRBJ2-5 TRBV7-9 15 few CASSLGDRVQETQYF TGTGCCAGCAGCTTAGGGGACAGGGTTCAAGAGACCCAGTACTTC
TRBD1 TRBJ2-2 TRBV7-3 15 - CASSQLQGAAGELFF TGTGCCAGCAGCCAGCTACAGGGGGCGGCCGGGGAGCTGTTTTTT
TRBD1 TRBJ2-7 TRBV7-2 15 once CASSFLRDSTYEQYF TGTGCCAGCAGCTTCCTCCGGGACAGCACCTACGAGCAGTACTTC
TRBD2 TRBJ2-1 TRBV7-6 19 once CASSKYSGGGISSYNEQFF TGTGCCAGCAGCAAATATAGCGGGGGAGGAATTAGCTCCTACAATGAGCAGTTCTTC